Listed below are T cell receptor beta chains from one sample, sequenced in a study of OX40 agonist ivuxolimab in advanced cancers. Repertoires were generated with immunoSEQ multiplex PCR, while TCRdb's copy carries only in-frame clones and drops some. The profile covers about 66,000 clones, with roughly 73% appearing a single time and roughly 1.5% taken by the ten largest. The sample in question was CD4+ or CD8+ T cells sorted from blood, obtained in a trial of the OX40 agonist ivuxolimab. The source of these receptors is an adult with an advanced solid tumor such as melanoma, head and neck, liver or kidney cancer. CDR3s include the opening cysteine and the closing phenylalanine or tryptophan. A D gene is named only where the DNA matches it firmly. Clone size appears in some rows only: once, few, many, or a class for an expanded clone.

D	V	size	J	DNA	CDR3
.	TRBV19	.	TRBJ1-1	TGTGCCAGTAGTAAGAGAGCGGACGGGAACACTGAAGCTTTCTTT	CASSKRADGNTEAFF
.	TRBV27	.	TRBJ1-1	TGTGCCAGCAGTTTATTCCGCGACACTGAAGCTTTCTTT	CASSLFRDTEAFF
TRBD1	TRBV5-1	.	TRBJ1-1	TGCGCCAGCAGCTGGGGACAGATGAACACTGAAGCTTTCTTT	CASSWGQMNTEAFF
.	TRBV7-2	once	TRBJ1-2	TGTGCCAGCAGCTCCGCCTGGGGAGACTATGGCTACACCTTC	CASSSAWGDYGYTF
.	TRBV7-2	once	TRBJ2-7	TGTGCCAGCAGCCCGACAGTTTCCTACGAGCAGTACTTC	CASSPTVSYEQYF
.	TRBV5-4	.	TRBJ1-6	TGTGCCAGCAGCTTGGTCGGAGCGACTAATTCACCCCTCCACTTT	CASSLVGATNSPLHF
.	TRBV6-5	.	TRBJ1-1	TGTGCCAGCAGTTATATGTTGAACACTGAAGCTTTCTTT	CASSYMLNTEAFF
.	TRBV7-6	.	TRBJ1-4	TGTGCCAGCAGTCAGGGGACTTTTGAAAAACTGTTTTTT	CASSQGTFEKLFF
.	TRBV5-8	.	TRBJ2-3	TGTGCCAGCAGCTTTAGAACAGATACGCAGTATTTT	CASSFRTDTQYF
.	TRBV4-1	.	TRBJ1-5	TGCGCCAGCAGCCACGGGCGGGGTAATCAGCCCCAGCATTTT	CASSHGRGNQPQHF
.	TRBV5-1	.	TRBJ2-3	TGCGCCAGCAGCTTGCTCCTCACAGATACGCAGTATTTT	CASSLLLTDTQYF
TRBD1	TRBV30	.	TRBJ1-1	TGTGCCTGGAGTCCGACACAGGGGTTGGACACTGAAGCTTTCTTT	CAWSPTQGLDTEAFF
.	TRBV5-3	.	TRBJ1-2	TGTGCCAGAAGATTCGCGAGTTTGGAGGGCGGGGATGACGATGGCTACACCTTC	CARRFASLEGGDDDGYTF
.	TRBV6-1	once	TRBJ1-6	TGTGCCAGCAGTGTCGACAGGAAAGGATCGAATTCACCCCTCCACTTT	CASSVDRKGSNSPLHF
TRBD2	TRBV19	.	TRBJ2-3	TGTGCCAGTAGCCCTCTGGCGGGAGAGGGAGATACGCAGTATTTT	CASSPLAGEGDTQYF
TRBD1	TRBV5-6	.	TRBJ1-2	TGTGCCAGCAGCTTGGGAGGGACAGGGAACTATGGCTACACCTTC	CASSLGGTGNYGYTF
.	TRBV6-6	.	TRBJ1-5	TGTGCCAGCAGCAGTCAGGGTTTGGGGCAGCCCCAGCATTTT	CASSSQGLGQPQHF
.	TRBV5-1	once	TRBJ1-4	TGCGCCAGCAGCTACGGGACCGCGAATGAAAAACTGTTTTTT	CASSYGTANEKLFF
TRBD2	TRBV18	.	TRBJ2-2	TGTGCCAGCTCACCTTTGAATCGGGAGGCCGGGGAGCTGTTTTTT	CASSPLNREAGELFF
.	TRBV5-6	.	TRBJ2-5	TGTGCCAGCAGCTTGGCATGGGGGGCCAACCAAGAGACCCAGTACTTC	CASSLAWGANQETQYF
.	TRBV5-1	.	TRBJ2-3	TGCGCCAGCAGTTTAGGAGCGGCGCCTAGCACAGATACGCAGTATTTT	CASSLGAAPSTDTQYF
.	TRBV19	.	TRBJ2-2	TGTGCCAGTAGCCCCCAGGGGTTCTTCACCGGGGAGCTGTTTTTT	CASSPQGFFTGELFF
TRBD1	TRBV27	once	TRBJ1-5	TGTGCCAGCAGTTTATGGGGGACAGGTATGAAGGATAGCAATCAGCCCCAGCATTTT	CASSLWGTGMKDSNQPQHF
.	TRBV11-2	.	TRBJ1-1	TGTGCCAGCAGCTTAGATCAGGGCGGGACTGAAGCTTTCTTT	CASSLDQGGTEAFF
.	TRBV6-1	.	TRBJ1-2	TGTGCCAGCAGTGAAGAGGGGCAGATAATATATTACTATGGCTACACCTTC	CASSEEGQIIYYYGYTF
.	TRBV5-4	few	TRBJ1-1	TGTGCCAGCAGCTTGTCGGAGGACAGTGAAGCTTTCTTT	CASSLSEDSEAFF
.	TRBV2	.	TRBJ1-5	TGTGCCAGCACTGAAAGGGATAGCAATCAGCCCCAGCATTTT	CASTERDSNQPQHF